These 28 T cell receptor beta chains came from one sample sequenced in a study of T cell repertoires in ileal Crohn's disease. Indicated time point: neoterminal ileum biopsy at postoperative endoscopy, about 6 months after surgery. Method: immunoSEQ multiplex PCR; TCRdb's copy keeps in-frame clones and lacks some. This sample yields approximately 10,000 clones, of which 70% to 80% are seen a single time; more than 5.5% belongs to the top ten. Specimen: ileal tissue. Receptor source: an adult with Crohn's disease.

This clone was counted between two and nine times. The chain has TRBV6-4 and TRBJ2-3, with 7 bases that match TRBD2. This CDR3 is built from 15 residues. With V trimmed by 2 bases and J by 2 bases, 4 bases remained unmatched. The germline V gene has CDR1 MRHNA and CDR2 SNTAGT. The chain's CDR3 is CASSDTAGSTDTQYF. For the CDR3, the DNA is TGTGCCAGCAGTGACACAGCGGGGTCCACAGATACGCAGTATTTT.

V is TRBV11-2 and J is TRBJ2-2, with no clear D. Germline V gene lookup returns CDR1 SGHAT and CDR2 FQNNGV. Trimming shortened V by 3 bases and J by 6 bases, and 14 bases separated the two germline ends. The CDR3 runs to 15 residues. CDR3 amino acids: CASSFPGSPAGELFF. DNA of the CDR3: TGTGCCAGCAGCTTTCCCGGGTCTCCGGCCGGGGAGCTGTTTTTT.

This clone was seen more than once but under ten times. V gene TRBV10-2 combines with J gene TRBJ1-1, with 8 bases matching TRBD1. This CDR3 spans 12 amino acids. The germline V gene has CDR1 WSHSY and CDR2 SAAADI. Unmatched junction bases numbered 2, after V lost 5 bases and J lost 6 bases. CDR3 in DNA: TGCGCCAGCAGTACAGGGGGGGCTGAAGCTTTCTTT. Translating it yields CASSTGGAEAFF.

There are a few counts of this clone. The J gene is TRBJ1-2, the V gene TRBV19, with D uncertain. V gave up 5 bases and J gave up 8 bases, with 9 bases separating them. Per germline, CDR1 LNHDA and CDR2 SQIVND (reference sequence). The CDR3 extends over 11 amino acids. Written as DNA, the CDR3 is TGTGCCAGTAGTCGAGGTGTCGGCTACACCTTC. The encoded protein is CASSRGVGYTF.

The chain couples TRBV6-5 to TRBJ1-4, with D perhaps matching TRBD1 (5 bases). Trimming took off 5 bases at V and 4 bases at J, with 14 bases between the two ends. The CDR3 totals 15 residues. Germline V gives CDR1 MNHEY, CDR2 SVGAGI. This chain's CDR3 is CASSLRRQYNEKLFF. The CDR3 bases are TGTGCCAGCAGTCTCAGGCGACAGTATAATGAAAAACTGTTTTTT.

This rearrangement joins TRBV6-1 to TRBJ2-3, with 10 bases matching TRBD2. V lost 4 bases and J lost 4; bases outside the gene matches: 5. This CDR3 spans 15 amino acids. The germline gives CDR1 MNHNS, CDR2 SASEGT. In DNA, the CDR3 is TGTGCCAGCAGTGGGGAAGCGGGGGGGGCAGATACGCAGTATTTT. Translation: CASSGEAGGADTQYF.

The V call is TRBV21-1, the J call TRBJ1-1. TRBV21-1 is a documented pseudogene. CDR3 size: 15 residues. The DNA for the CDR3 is TGTGCCAGCAGGATCACGCCGGAGAGGAACACTGAAGCTTTCTTT. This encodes CASRITPERNTEAFF.

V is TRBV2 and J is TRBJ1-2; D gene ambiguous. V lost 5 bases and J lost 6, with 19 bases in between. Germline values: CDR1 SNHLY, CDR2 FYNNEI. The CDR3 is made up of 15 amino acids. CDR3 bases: TGTGCCAGCAGTTCTTTTGGAGGGCAAGAAAATGGCTACACCTTC. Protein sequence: CASSSFGGQENGYTF.

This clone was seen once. This CDR3 reads CASSPGRLQAEAFF. In nucleotides, the CDR3 is TGTGCCAGCAGCCCGGGGAGGTTGCAGGCTGAAGCTTTCTTT. This chain joins TRBV5-8 and TRBJ1-1; the D is unclear. Trimming cost V 4 bases and J 6 bases, with 16 bases left between them. Germline V gene sequence: CDR1 SGHTS, CDR2 YDEGEE. CDR3 size: 14 residues.

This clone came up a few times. CDR3 bases: TGTGCCAGTAGTATAGCCGGTGAAAAACTGTTTTTT. Amino acids: CASSIAGEKLFF. V and J are TRBV19 and TRBJ1-4; no clear D gene. Trimming removed 1 base from V and 7 bases from J, with 4 bases in between. The CDR3 has 12 amino acids. CDR1 is LNHDA, CDR2 SQIVND, per germline (reference sequence).

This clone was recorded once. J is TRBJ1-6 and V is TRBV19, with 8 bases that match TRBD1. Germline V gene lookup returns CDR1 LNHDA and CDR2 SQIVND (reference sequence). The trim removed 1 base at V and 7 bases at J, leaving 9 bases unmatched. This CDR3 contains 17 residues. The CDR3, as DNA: TGTGCCAGTAGTATAGTGCAGGGGGCGACGGAGAATTCACCCCTCCACTTT. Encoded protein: CASSIVQGATENSPLHF.

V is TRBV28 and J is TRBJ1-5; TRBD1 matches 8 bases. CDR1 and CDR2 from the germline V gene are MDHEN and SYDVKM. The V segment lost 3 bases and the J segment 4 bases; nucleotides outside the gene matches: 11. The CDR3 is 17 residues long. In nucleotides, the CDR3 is TGTGCCAGCAGTTTTTCCCGCTGGGGACAGGATAATCAGCCCCAGCATTTT. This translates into CASSFSRWGQDNQPQHF.

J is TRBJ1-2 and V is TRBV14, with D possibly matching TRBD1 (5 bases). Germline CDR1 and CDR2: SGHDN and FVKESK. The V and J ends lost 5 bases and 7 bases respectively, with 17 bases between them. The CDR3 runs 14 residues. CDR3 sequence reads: CASSGLRQGSGYTF. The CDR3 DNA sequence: TGTGCCAGCAGCGGGTTGAGGCAGGGTTCTGGCTACACCTTC. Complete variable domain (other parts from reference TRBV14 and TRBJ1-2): EAGVTQFPSHSVIEKGQTVTLRCDPISGHDNLYWYRRVMGKEIKFLLHFVKESKQDESGMPNNRFLAERTGGTYSTLKVQPAELEDSGVYFCASSGLRQGSGYTFGSGTRLTVV.

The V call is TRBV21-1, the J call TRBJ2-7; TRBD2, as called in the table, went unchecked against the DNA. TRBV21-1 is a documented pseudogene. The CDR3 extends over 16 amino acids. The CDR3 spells CASSSMELHVLDEQYF. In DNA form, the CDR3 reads TGTGCCAGCAGCAGCATGGAACTACACGTGTTAGACGAGCAGTACTTC.

The CDR3 region is CASRDPAQGFQPQHF. As DNA, the CDR3 is TGTGCCAGCAGAGACCCGGCACAGGGGTTCCAGCCCCAGCATTTT. The chain is built from TRBV28 and TRBJ1-5, with TRBD1 matching 7 bases. Germline CDR1 and CDR2: MDHEN and SYDVKM. After removal of 6 bases from V and 7 bases from J, the junction contained 12 bases not matched to a gene. The CDR3 spans 15 residues. The entire variable domain, with the rest obtained from reference TRBV28 and TRBJ1-5, is as follows: DVKVTQSSRYLVKRTGEKVFLECVQDMDHENMFWYRQDPGLGLRLIYFSYDVKMKEKGDIPEGYSVSREKKERFSLILESASTNQTSMYLCASRDPAQGFQPQHFGDGTRLSIL.

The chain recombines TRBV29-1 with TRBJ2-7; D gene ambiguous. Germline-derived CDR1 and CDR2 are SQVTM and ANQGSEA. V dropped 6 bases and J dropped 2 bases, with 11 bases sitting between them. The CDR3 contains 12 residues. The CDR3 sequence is CSVGSSPYEQYF. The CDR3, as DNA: TGCAGCGTGGGCAGCTCCCCCTACGAGCAGTACTTC.

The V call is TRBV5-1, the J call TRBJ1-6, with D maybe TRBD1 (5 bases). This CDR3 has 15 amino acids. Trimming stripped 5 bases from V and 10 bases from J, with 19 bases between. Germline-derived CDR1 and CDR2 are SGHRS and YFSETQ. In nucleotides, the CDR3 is TGCGCCAGCAGACGATCGGTGGGGGGAGAATCACCCCTCCACTTT. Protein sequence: CASRRSVGGESPLHF.

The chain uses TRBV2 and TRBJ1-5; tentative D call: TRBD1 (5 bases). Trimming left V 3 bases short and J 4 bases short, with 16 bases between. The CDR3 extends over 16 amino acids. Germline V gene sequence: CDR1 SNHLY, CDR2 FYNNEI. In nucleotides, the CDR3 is TGTGCCAGCAGTGATTTGGGGCAGAGCTGGAATCAGCCCCAGCATTTT. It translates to CASSDLGQSWNQPQHF.

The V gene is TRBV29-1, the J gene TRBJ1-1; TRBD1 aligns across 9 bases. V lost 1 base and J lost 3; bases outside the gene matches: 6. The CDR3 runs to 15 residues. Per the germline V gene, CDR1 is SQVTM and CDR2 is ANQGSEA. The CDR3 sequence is CSVEGVQGAHTEAFF. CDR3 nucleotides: TGCAGCGTTGAAGGCGTACAGGGGGCGCACACTGAAGCTTTCTTT.

The CDR3 coding sequence is TGTGCCAGCAGCCAAGCCTACGTTAACTATGGCTACACCTTC. Protein: CASSQAYVNYGYTF. V and J are TRBV14 and TRBJ1-2; unclear D gene. This CDR3 is built from 14 residues. CDR1 is SGHDN, CDR2 FVKESK, per germline. The V end lost 1 base, the J end lost 1 base, and 7 bases lay between the germline ends.

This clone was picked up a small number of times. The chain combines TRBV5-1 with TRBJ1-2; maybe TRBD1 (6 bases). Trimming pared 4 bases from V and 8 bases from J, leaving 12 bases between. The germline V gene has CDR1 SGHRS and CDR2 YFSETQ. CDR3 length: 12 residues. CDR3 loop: CASSGGGWGYTF. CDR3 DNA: TGCGCCAGCAGCGGGGGGGGCTGGGGCTACACCTTC.

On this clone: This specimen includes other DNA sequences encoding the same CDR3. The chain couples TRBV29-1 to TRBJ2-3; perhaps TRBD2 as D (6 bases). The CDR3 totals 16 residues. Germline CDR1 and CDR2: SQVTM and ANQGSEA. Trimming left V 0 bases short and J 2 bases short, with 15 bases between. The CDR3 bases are TGCAGCGTTGAAGATCGATTAAGACTAGTCACAGATACGCAGTATTTT. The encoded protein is CSVEDRLRLVTDTQYF.

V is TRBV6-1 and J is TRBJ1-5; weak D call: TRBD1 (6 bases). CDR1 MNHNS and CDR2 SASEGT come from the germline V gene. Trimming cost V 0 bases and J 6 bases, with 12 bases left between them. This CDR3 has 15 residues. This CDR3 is CASSEAGRGFQPQHF. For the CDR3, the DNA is TGTGCCAGCAGTGAAGCTGGCAGGGGTTTTCAGCCCCAGCATTTT.

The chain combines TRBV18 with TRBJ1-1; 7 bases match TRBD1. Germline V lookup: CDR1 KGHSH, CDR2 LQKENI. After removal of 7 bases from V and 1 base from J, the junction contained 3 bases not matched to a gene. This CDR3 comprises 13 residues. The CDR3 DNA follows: TGTGCCAGCTTCTGGGACAGGAACACTGAAGCTTTCTTT. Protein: CASFWDRNTEAFF.

CDR3 loop: CASSAGGMWYEQFF. CDR3 in DNA: TGTGCCAGCAGCGCCGGGGGGATGTGGTATGAGCAGTTCTTC. The V call is TRBV7-9, the J call TRBJ2-1; 7 nucleotides line up with TRBD2. The V gene end was trimmed by 5 bases and the J gene end by 8 bases; junction bases not matched to a gene: 9. The CDR3 is 14 amino acids. Germline CDR1 SEHNR, CDR2 FQNEAQ (reference sequence).

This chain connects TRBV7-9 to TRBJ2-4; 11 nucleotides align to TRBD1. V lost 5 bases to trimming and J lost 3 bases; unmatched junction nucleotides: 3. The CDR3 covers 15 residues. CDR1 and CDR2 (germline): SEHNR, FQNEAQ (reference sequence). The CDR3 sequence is CASSPGQGGKNIQYF. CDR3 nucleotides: TGTGCCAGCAGCCCGGGACAGGGGGGCAAAAACATTCAGTACTTC.

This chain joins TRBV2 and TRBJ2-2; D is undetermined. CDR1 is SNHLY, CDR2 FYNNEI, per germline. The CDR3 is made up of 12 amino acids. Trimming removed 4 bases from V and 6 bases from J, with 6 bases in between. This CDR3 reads CASSVRAGELFF. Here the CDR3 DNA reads TGTGCCAGCAGTGTCCGGGCCGGGGAGCTGTTTTTT.

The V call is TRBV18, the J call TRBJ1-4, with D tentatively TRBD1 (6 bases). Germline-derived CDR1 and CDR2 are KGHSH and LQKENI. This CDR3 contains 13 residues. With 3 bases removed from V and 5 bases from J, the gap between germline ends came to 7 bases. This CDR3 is CASSPDRNEKLFF. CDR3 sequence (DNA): TGTGCCAGCTCACCGGACAGAAATGAAAAACTGTTTTTT.